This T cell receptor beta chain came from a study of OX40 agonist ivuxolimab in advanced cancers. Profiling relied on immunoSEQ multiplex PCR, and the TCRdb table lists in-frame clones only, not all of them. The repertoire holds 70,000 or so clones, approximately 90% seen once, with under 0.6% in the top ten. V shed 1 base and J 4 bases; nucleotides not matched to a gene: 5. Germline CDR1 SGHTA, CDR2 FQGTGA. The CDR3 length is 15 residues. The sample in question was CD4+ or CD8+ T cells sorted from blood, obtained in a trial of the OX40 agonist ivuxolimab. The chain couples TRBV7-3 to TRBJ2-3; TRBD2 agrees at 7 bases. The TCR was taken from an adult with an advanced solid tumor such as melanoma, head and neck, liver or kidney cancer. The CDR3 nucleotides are TGTGCCAGCAGCTTAATGGGCGGGAGTGCAGATACGCAGTATTTT. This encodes CASSLMGGSADTQYF.